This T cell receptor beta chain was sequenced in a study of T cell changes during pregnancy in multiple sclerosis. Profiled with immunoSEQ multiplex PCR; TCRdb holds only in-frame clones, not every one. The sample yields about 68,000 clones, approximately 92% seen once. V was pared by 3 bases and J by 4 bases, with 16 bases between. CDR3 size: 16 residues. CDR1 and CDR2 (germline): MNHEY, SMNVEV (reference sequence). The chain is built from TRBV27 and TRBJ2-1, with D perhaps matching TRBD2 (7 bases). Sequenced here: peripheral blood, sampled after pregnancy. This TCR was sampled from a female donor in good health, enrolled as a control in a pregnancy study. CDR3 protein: CASSFDQRGGYNEQFF. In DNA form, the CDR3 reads TGTGCCAGCAGTTTCGACCAAAGGGGGGGGTACAATGAGCAGTTCTTC.